This note documents a single TCR beta chain sequence. The antigen is unknown. Exclusion criteria comprised uncontrolled infection, other autoimmune disease, pregnancy or lactation. Thyroid ultrasound and orbital computed tomography, with clinical symptoms and serum thyroxine and TRAb, informed diagnoses. Germline assignment: CDR1 MNHNS and CDR2 SASEGT. CDR3 length equals 17 residues. With 6 bases clipped from V and 0 bases from J, the junction kept 8 bases outside the gene matches. Researchers amplified the TCR beta CDR3 regions from RNA transcripts. When the TCR CDR3 underwent first-round RT-PCR, the HTBI primer set was used. TCRdb analysed the multiplex PCR reads with MiXCR anew, one entry per CDR3 protein. The sample carries under 650,000 distinct CDR3 sequences, about a sixth recorded once. The data originate from a study of T cells in Graves' hyperthyroidism and ophthalmopathy. The wider study: Before any treatment, at initial diagnosis, peripheral blood was collected. General observations from the study: Most clonotypes that expanded in the thyroid above 0.001 also showed up in blood.

J is TRBJ1-6 and V is TRBV6-1; 7 bases are a match to TRBD1. The sequencing sample was made of blood. The clonotype originates from a woman younger than 45 with Graves' hyperthyroidism. CDR3 loop: CASRPQQGSSYNSPLHF. The CDR3 DNA is TGTGCCAGCAGGCCCCAACAGGGGAGCTCCTATAATTCACCCCTCCACTTT.